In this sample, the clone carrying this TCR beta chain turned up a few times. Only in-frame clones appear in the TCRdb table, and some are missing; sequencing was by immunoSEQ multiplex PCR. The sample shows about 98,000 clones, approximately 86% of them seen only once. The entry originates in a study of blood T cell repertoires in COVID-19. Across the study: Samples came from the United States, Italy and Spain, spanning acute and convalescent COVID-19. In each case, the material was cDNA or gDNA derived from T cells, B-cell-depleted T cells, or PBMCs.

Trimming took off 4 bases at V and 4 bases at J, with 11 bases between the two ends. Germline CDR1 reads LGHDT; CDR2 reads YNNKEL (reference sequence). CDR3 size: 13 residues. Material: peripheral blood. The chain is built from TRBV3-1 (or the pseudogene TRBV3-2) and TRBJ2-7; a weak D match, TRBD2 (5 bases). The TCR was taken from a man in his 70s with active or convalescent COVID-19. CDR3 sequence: CASSLRRDYEQYF. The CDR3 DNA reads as TGTGCCAGCAGCCTACGTCGGGATTACGAGCAGTACTTC.